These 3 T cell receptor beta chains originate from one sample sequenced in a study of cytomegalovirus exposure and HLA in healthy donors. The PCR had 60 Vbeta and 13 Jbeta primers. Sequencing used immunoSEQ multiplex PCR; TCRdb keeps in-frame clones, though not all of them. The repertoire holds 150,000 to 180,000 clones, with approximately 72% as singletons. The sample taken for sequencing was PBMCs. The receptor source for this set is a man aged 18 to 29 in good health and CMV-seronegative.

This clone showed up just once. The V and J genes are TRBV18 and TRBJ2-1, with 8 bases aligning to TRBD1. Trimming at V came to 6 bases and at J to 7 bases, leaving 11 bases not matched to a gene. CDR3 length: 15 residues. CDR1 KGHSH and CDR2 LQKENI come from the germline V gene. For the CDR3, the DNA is TGTGCCAGCTCTCGCTCCGGGACAGGTTCTAATGAGCAGTTCTTC. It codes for CASSRSGTGSNEQFF.

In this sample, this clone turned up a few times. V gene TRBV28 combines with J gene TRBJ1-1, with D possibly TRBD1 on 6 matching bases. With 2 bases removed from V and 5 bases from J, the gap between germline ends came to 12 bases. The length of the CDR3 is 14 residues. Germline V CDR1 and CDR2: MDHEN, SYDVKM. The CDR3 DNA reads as TGTGCCAGCAGTTTACGGGGGGCGAGGACTGAAGCTTTCTTT. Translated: CASSLRGARTEAFF.

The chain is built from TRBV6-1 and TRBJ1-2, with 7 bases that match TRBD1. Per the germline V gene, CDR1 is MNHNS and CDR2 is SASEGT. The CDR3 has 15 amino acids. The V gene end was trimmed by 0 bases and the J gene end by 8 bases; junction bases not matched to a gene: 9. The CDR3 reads CASSEALRQGSGYTF. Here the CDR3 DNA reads TGTGCCAGCAGTGAAGCGCTTCGACAGGGAAGCGGCTACACCTTC.